A selection of T cell receptor beta chains follows, all from one sample in a study of T cell responses to AZD1222 COVID-19 vaccine. The table came from immunoSEQ multiplex PCR; TCRdb's copy has only in-frame clones and leaves some out. The sample lists about 100,000 clones, just under 90% occurring once. Here the sequenced sample was peripheral blood, taken on day 0 of AZD1222 vaccination. Source of these receptors: an adult in good health. CDR3s include the opening cysteine and the closing phenylalanine or tryptophan. The D gene is left open where the match is weak. Clone size is shown for a subset of rows, as once, few, many or a class of expanded clone.

d_gene	v_gene	len	j_gene	abundance	CDR3nt	CDR3aa
-	TRBV6-6	14	TRBJ2-7	once	TGTGCCAGCAGTGGGCAGGAAGAATCCTACGAGCAGTACTTC	CASSGQEESYEQYF
TRBD1	TRBV3-1/TRBV3-2	15	TRBJ2-7	-	TGTGCCAGCAGCCACCTTCAAGGGGGCAGGGACGAGCAGTACTTC	CASSHLQGGRDEQYF
TRBD2	TRBV6-6	14	TRBJ2-3	-	TGTGCCAGCAGTGCCGGGACTAGCGGTGATACGCAGTATTTT	CASSAGTSGDTQYF
TRBD1	TRBV12-3/TRBV12-4	13	TRBJ2-5	-	TGTGCCAGCGGGACAGCCCGAGGAGAGACCCAGTACTTC	CASGTARGETQYF
-	TRBV12-1	14	TRBJ2-1	-	TGTGCCAGCAGCTTAAGTCGCGGGGGCCCGGAGCAGTTCTTC	CASSLSRGGPEQFF
-	TRBV29-1	13	TRBJ2-5	-	TGCAGCGCCACAAGGGGGAGGGCCGAGACCCAGTACTTC	CSATRGRAETQYF
TRBD2	TRBV5-5	17	TRBJ2-1	-	TGTGCCAGCAGCCTCCCTAGGAGCGGGAGGGGCTTGAATGAGCAGTTCTTC	CASSLPRSGRGLNEQFF
-	TRBV5-1	14	TRBJ1-3	-	TGCGCCAGCAGCTTGGCAGGGGTTGGAAACACCATATATTTT	CASSLAGVGNTIYF
-	TRBV6-5	15	TRBJ2-7	once	TGTGCCAGCAGGCGTAGTTGGAATGGGGCCTACGAGCAGTACTTC	CASRRSWNGAYEQYF
-	TRBV11-2	14	TRBJ2-2	-	TGTGCCAGCAGCTTACGAGTGGGCACCGGGGAGCTGTTTTTT	CASSLRVGTGELFF
TRBD1	TRBV7-3	14	TRBJ2-7	many	TGTGCCAGCAGCCGCGGACAGGGAAACTACGAGCAGTACTTC	CASSRGQGNYEQYF
-	TRBV2	14	TRBJ1-1	-	TGTGCCAGCAGTGGCGGACGGGGGAACACTGAAGCTTTCTTT	CASSGGRGNTEAFF
-	TRBV29-1	13	TRBJ1-1	-	TGCAGCGTTGTACCCATGGGGAACACTGAAGCTTTCTTT	CSVVPMGNTEAFF
-	TRBV7-9	11	TRBJ2-7	-	TGTGCCAGCAGCTTATGGGCCGAGCAGTACTTC	CASSLWAEQYF
TRBD1	TRBV19	14	TRBJ1-4	-	TGTGCCAGTACCGACCGTATTAACAGGGGAAAACTGTTTTTT	CASTDRINRGKLFF
-	TRBV19	14	TRBJ2-3	-	TGTGCCTCCAGGGGGGCAGAAATCACAGATACGCAGTATTTT	CASRGAEITDTQYF